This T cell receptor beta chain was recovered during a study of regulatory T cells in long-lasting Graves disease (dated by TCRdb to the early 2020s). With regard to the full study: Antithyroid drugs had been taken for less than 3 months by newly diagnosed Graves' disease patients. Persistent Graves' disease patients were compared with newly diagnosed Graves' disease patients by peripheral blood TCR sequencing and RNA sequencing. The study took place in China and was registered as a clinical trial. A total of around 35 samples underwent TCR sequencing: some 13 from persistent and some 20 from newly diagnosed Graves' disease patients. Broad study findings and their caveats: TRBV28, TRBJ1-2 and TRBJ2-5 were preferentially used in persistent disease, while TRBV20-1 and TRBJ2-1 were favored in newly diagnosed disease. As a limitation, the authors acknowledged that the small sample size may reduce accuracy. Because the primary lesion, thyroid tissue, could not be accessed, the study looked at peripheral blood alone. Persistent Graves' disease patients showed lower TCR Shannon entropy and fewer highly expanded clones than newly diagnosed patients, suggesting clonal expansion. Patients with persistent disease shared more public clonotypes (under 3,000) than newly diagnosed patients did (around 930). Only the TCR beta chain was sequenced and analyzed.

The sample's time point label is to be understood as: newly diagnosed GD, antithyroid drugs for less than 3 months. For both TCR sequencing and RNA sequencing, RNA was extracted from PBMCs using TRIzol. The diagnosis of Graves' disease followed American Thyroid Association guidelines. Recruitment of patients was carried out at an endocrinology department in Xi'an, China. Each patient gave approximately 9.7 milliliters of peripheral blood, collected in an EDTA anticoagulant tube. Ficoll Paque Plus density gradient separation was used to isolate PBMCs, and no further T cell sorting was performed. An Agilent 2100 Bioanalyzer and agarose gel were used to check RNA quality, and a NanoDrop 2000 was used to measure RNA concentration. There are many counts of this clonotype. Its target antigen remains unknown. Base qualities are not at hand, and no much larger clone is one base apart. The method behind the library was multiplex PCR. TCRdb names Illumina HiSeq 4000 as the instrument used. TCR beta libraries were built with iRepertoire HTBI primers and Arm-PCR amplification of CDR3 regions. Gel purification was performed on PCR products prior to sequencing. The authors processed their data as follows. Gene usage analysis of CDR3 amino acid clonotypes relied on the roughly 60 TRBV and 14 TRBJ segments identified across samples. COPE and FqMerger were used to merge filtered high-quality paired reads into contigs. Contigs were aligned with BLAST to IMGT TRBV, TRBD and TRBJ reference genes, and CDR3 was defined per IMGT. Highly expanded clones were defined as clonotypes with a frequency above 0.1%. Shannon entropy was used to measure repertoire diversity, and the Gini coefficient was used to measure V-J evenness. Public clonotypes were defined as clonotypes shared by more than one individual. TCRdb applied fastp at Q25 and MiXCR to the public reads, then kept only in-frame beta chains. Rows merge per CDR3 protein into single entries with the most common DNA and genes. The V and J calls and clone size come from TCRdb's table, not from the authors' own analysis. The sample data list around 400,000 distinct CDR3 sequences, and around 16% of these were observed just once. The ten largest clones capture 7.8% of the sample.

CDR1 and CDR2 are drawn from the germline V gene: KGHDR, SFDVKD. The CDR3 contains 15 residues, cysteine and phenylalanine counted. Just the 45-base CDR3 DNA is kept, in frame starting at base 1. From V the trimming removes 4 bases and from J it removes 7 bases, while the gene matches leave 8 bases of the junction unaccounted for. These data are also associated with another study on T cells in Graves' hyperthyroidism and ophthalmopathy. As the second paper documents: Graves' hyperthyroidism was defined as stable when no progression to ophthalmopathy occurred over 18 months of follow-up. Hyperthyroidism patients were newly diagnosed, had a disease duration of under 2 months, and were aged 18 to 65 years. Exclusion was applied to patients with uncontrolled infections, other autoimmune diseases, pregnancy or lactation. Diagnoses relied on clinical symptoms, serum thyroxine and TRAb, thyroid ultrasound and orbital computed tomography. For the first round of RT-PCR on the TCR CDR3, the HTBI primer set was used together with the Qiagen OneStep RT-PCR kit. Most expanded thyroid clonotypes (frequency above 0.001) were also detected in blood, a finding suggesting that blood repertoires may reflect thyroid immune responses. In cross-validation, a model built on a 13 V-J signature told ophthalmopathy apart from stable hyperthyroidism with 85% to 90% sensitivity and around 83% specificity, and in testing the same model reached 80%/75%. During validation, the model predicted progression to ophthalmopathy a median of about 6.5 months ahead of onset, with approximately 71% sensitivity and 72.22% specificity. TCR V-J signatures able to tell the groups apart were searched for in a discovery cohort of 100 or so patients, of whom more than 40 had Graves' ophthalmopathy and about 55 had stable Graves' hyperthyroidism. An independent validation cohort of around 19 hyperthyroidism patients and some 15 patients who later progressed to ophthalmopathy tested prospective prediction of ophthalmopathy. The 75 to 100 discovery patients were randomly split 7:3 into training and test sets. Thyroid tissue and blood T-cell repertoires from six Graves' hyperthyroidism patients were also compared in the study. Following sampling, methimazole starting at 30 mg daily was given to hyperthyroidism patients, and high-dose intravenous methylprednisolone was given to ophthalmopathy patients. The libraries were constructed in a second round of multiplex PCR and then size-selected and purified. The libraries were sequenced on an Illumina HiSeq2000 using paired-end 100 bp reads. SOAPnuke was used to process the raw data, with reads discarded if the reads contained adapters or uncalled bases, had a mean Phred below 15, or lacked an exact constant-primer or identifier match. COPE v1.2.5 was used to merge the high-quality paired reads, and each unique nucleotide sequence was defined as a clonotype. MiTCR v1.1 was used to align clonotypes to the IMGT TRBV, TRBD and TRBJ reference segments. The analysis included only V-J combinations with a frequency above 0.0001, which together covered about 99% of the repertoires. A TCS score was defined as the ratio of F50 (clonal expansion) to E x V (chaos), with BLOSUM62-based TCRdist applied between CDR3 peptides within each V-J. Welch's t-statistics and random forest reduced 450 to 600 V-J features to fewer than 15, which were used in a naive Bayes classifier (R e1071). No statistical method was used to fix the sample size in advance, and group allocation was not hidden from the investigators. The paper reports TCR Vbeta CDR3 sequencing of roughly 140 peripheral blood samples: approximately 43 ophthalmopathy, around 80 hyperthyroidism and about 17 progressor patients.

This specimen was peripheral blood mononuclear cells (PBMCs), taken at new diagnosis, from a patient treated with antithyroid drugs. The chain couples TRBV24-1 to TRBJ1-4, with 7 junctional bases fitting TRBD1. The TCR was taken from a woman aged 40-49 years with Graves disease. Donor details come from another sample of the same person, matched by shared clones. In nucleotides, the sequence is TGTGCCACCAGTGAACTGACAGGGTTGGGTGAAAAACTGTTTTTT. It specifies CATSELTGLGEKLFF.